These T cell receptor beta chains were read from a single sample in a study of blood T cell repertoires in COVID-19. TCRdb keeps only in-frame clones here, not all; method: immunoSEQ multiplex PCR. The sample yields around 210,000 clones, about 78% seen once. Specimen: peripheral blood. These receptors came from a woman between 65 and 79 years old with acute or convalescent COVID-19. The CDR3 runs from the conserved cysteine through the conserved F or W. The D gene is left open where the match is weak. Rows give clone size only sometimes, using once, few, many, or a class for an expanded clone.

j_call | d_call | clone_size | v_call | cdr3_aa | cdr3_nt
TRBJ1-2 | - | once | TRBV28 | CASSLAGGSGYTF | TGTGCCAGCAGTTTGGCCGGGGGGTCTGGCTACACCTTC
TRBJ2-1 | TRBD1 | - | TRBV5-4 | CASSSKGTASYNEQFF | TGTGCCAGCAGCTCTAAAGGGACAGCCAGCTACAATGAGCAGTTCTTC
TRBJ1-6 | TRBD1 | many | TRBV28 | CASSPTDRDNSPLHF | TGTGCCAGCAGTCCCACAGACAGGGATAATTCACCCCTCCACTTT
TRBJ2-4 | - | - | TRBV6-5 | CASSRYGDKNIQYF | TGTGCCAGCAGTCGGTACGGGGACAAAAACATTCAGTACTTC
TRBJ1-1 | - | - | TRBV10-3 | CAISESAQGRTEAFF | TGTGCCATCAGTGAGTCGGCCCAGGGGAGAACTGAAGCTTTCTTT
TRBJ2-7 | TRBD2 | - | TRBV6-1 | CASSEERAGGPREQYF | TGTGCCAGCAGTGAAGAGAGGGCGGGAGGGCCTCGCGAGCAGTACTTC
TRBJ1-1 | TRBD1 | - | TRBV30 | CAWGGQGYTEAFF | TGTGCCTGGGGCGGACAGGGATACACTGAAGCTTTCTTT
TRBJ2-7 | TRBD1 | few | TRBV27 | CASSGPGTGVYEQYF | TGTGCCAGCAGCGGACCCGGGACAGGGGTATACGAGCAGTACTTC
TRBJ1-2 | - | - | TRBV4-2 | CASSQVGANYGYTF | TGTGCCAGCAGCCAAGTCGGGGCTAACTATGGCTACACCTTC
TRBJ1-5 | - | - | TRBV28 | CASSLYGSNQPQHF | TGTGCCAGCAGTTTATACGGTAGCAATCAGCCCCAGCATTTT
TRBJ1-1 | - | - | TRBV7-2 | CASSFSNLNTEAFF | TGTGCCAGCAGCTTCTCTAACCTGAACACTGAAGCTTTCTTT
TRBJ1-5 | - | few | TRBV3-1/TRBV3-2 | CASSSLVTGPQHF | TGTGCCAGCAGCTCTCTTGTAACAGGTCCCCAGCATTTT
TRBJ2-2 | - | - | TRBV4-1 | CASRWTETANTGELFF | TGCGCCAGCAGATGGACAGAGACCGCGAACACCGGGGAGCTGTTTTTT
TRBJ2-6 | - | - | TRBV19 | CASSESTGANVLTF | TGTGCCAGTAGTGAGAGTACCGGGGCCAACGTCCTGACTTTC
TRBJ1-4 | TRBD1 | many | TRBV7-9 | CASSLRQGDEKLFF | TGTGCCAGCAGCTTAAGACAGGGCGACGAAAAACTGTTTTTT
TRBJ2-7 | TRBD2 | once | TRBV4-2 | CASSLELAGVGELYEQYF | TGTGCCAGCAGCCTAGAACTAGCGGGGGTCGGAGAGCTTTACGAGCAGTACTTC
TRBJ1-1 | - | - | TRBV7-9 | CASSLSLAVGAFF | TGTGCCAGCAGCTTAAGTTTGGCCGTTGGAGCTTTCTTT
TRBJ2-1 | TRBD1 | - | TRBV19 | CASSIRTGDEQFF | TGTGCCAGTAGTATTCGAACAGGGGATGAGCAGTTCTTC
TRBJ2-2 | TRBD2 | - | TRBV27 | CASSFRVAGGVGTGELFF | TGTGCCAGCAGTTTCCGAGTAGCGGGAGGCGTGGGCACCGGGGAGCTGTTTTTT
TRBJ1-3 | - | - | TRBV28 | CASSPTRFSGNTIYF | TGTGCCAGCAGTCCGACTCGGTTCTCTGGAAACACCATATATTTT
TRBJ1-4 | TRBD1 | - | TRBV5-5 | CASSPGQVHEKLFF | TGTGCCAGCAGTCCGGGACAGGTACATGAAAAACTGTTTTTT
TRBJ2-1 | TRBD2 | - | TRBV7-6 | CASSSSPGLASNEQFF | TGTGCCAGCAGCTCGTCGCCGGGACTAGCCTCAAATGAGCAGTTCTTC
TRBJ2-3 | TRBD2 | few | TRBV3-1/TRBV3-2 | CASSAGLVNGDTQYF | TGTGCCAGCAGCGCGGGACTAGTAAATGGAGATACGCAGTATTTT
TRBJ2-5 | TRBD2 | few | TRBV6-6 | CASSQNREVETQYF | TGTGCCAGCAGCCAAAACCGGGAGGTCGAGACCCAGTACTTC
TRBJ2-2 | - | - | TRBV14 | CASSPIRSTGELFF | TGTGCCAGCAGCCCCATTAGGAGCACCGGGGAGCTGTTTTTT
TRBJ2-1 | - | - | TRBV5-1 | CASSLPDWAYNEQFF | TGCGCCAGCAGCTTGCCAGACTGGGCCTACAATGAGCAGTTCTTC
TRBJ2-5 | - | - | TRBV5-8 | CASSLVFPAEKTQYF | TGTGCCAGCAGCTTGGTGTTTCCGGCGGAGAAGACCCAGTACTTC
TRBJ2-1 | - | - | TRBV2 | CASSATQGLGQFF | TGTGCCAGCAGTGCGACGCAGGGGTTGGGGCAGTTCTTC
TRBJ2-2 | TRBD1 | - | TRBV5-1 | CASSLKWTGGTGELFF | TGCGCCAGCAGCTTGAAATGGACAGGGGGCACCGGGGAGCTGTTTTTT
TRBJ2-3 | - | - | TRBV28 | CASTRADTQYF | TGTGCCAGCACCAGGGCAGATACGCAGTATTTT
TRBJ2-2 | - | - | TRBV10-3 | CAISVGTGTGELFF | TGTGCCATCAGTGTGGGCACCGGCACCGGGGAGCTGTTTTTT
TRBJ1-5 | - | - | TRBV10-3 | CAISAGGSNQPQHF | TGTGCCATCAGTGCTGGCGGTAGCAATCAGCCCCAGCATTTT
TRBJ1-4 | TRBD1 | - | TRBV10-3 | CAIRPGQGTGNEKLFF | TGTGCCATCAGGCCGGGACAGGGGACTGGTAATGAAAAACTGTTTTTT
TRBJ1-5 | TRBD1 | - | TRBV5-1 | CASSLGGGNQPQHF | TGCGCCAGCAGCTTGGGAGGGGGCAACCAGCCCCAGCATTTT
TRBJ2-5 | TRBD1 | few | TRBV19 | CASSIGRGRVETQYF | TGTGCCAGTAGTATAGGCAGGGGGCGCGTCGAGACCCAGTACTTC
TRBJ1-5 | TRBD1 | few | TRBV30 | CAWSPSRQGVNQPQHF | TGTGCCTGGAGTCCCTCCCGACAGGGAGTGAATCAGCCCCAGCATTTT
TRBJ2-7 | - | - | TRBV3-1/TRBV3-2 | CASSQVGGLAVDF | TGTGCCAGCAGCCAAGTTGGGGGGCTAGCGGTTGATTTC
TRBJ2-1 | TRBD2 | once | TRBV5-8 | CASSLAGGPRNEQFF | TGTGCCAGCAGCCTAGCGGGAGGGCCGCGAAATGAGCAGTTCTTC
TRBJ1-2 | - | - | TRBV9 | CASSVDGRAYGYTF | TGTGCCAGCAGCGTAGACGGCAGGGCATATGGCTACACCTTC
TRBJ1-3 | - | - | TRBV23-1 | CASRDAELDYRSGNTIYF | TGCGCCAGCAGGGACGCGGAGTTAGACTACCGCTCTGGAAACACCATATATTTT
TRBJ1-6 | - | - | TRBV27 | CASTSDRLGGSPLHF | TGTGCCAGCACCTCAGACAGGTTAGGCGGTTCACCCCTCCACTTT
TRBJ2-7 | - | - | TRBV9 | CASSVAPGGGYEQYF | TGTGCCAGCAGCGTAGCTCCAGGTGGAGGCTACGAGCAGTACTTC
TRBJ1-2 | - | many | TRBV29-1 | CSVEGSGFNGYTF | TGCAGCGTTGAAGGTTCAGGGTTCAATGGCTACACCTTC
TRBJ2-1 | - | - | TRBV11-1 | CASSLSPREYNEQFF | TGTGCCAGCAGCTTGAGTCCCCGGGAATACAATGAGCAGTTCTTC
TRBJ2-7 | - | - | TRBV27 | CASSPGRSSLSYEQYF | TGTGCCAGCAGTCCAGGGAGGTCCTCCCTTTCCTACGAGCAGTACTTC
TRBJ2-5 | - | - | TRBV21-1 | CASRDRGQETQYF | TGTGCCAGCCGGGACAGGGGGCAAGAGACCCAGTACTTC
TRBJ2-2 | - | few | TRBV7-9 | CASSLYGELFF | TGTGCCAGCAGCTTGTACGGGGAGCTGTTTTTT
TRBJ2-2 | - | - | TRBV6-5 | CASSPLWGDTGELFF | TGTGCCAGCAGTCCCCTGTGGGGGGACACCGGGGAGCTGTTTTTT
TRBJ2-7 | TRBD1 | - | TRBV3-1/TRBV3-2 | CASSPGTGYRYEQYF | TGTGCCAGCAGCCCCGGGACAGGGTATAGGTACGAGCAGTACTTC
TRBJ2-7 | TRBD1 | - | TRBV28 | CASSPGTAGNGEQYF | TGTGCCAGCAGCCCCGGGACAGCCGGAAACGGCGAGCAGTACTTC
TRBJ2-1 | TRBD2 | - | TRBV28 | CASSLSEPGLAGGNEQFF | TGTGCCAGCAGTTTATCCGAACCGGGACTAGCGGGAGGTAATGAGCAGTTCTTC
TRBJ2-7 | - | few | TRBV21-1 | CASSGQRRQGFIEQYF | TGTGCCAGCAGCGGACAGCGCCGACAGGGGTTTATCGAGCAGTACTTC
TRBJ1-5 | - | - | TRBV18 | CASSPGRVLQPQHF | TGTGCCAGCTCACCGGGGCGTGTCCTCCAGCCCCAGCATTTT
TRBJ1-2 | TRBD1 | - | TRBV30 | CARDRRGYGYTF | TGTGCCCGGGACAGGAGAGGCTATGGCTACACCTTC
TRBJ2-1 | - | - | TRBV27 | CASSLLPGTRDNEQFF | TGTGCCAGCAGTTTGCTCCCGGGAACGAGGGACAATGAGCAGTTCTTC
TRBJ1-1 | TRBD1 | - | TRBV11-2 | CASSANRGDLFMNTEAFF | TGTGCCAGCAGCGCTAACAGGGGGGATTTGTTTATGAACACTGAAGCTTTCTTT
TRBJ2-2 | - | - | TRBV24-1 | CATSDASYSGELFF | TGTGCCACCAGTGATGCGAGCTATTCCGGGGAGCTGTTTTTT